A single sample gave rise to the 30 T cell receptor beta chains below, sequenced in a study of blood T cell repertoires in COVID-19. The assay was immunoSEQ multiplex PCR, and TCRdb's table has in-frame clones only and misses some. The sample lists 250,000 to 400,000 clones; 90% were seen once. Sequenced: PBMCs or T cells enriched from blood (not recorded which). The receptor source for this set is a man aged 60-69 years who had recovered from COVID-19.

This chain joins TRBV6-5 and TRBJ1-2; the match to TRBD1 covers 9 bases. This CDR3 region has 12 residues. The J segment lost 7 bases and the V segment lost 5 bases, leaving 2 bases of the junction unmatched. Looked up from germline, CDR1 is MNHEY and CDR2 is SVGAGI. The CDR3 nucleotides are TGTGCCAGCAGTAGACAGGGGGGTGGCTACACCTTC. It codes for CASSRQGGGYTF.

The chain carries TRBV28 and TRBJ1-1; D is undetermined. The CDR3 has 13 amino acids. The V end lost 8 bases, the J end lost 1 base, and 11 bases lay between the germline ends. Germline CDR1 MDHEN, CDR2 SYDVKM. CDR3 residues: CASLVLGNTEAFF. The DNA of the CDR3 is TGTGCCAGCCTAGTTTTGGGGAACACTGAAGCTTTCTTT.

V is TRBV7-8 and J is TRBJ1-2, with D maybe TRBD1 (5 bases). V lost 1 base, J lost 4 bases, and 7 bases lay in between. CDR1 and CDR2 (germline): SGHVS, FQNEAQ. The CDR3 runs 13 residues. The CDR3 sequence: CASSLEGAYGYTF. The CDR3 bases are TGTGCCAGCAGCTTAGAAGGGGCCTATGGCTACACCTTC.

This chain uses TRBV9 with TRBJ1-6; D remains ambiguous. V was cut by 4 bases and J by 10 bases, with 15 bases left in between. Per the germline V gene, CDR1 is SGDLS and CDR2 is YYNGEE. This CDR3 spans 14 amino acids. This chain's CDR3 is CASSPIGSKSPLHF. The CDR3 bases are TGTGCCAGCAGCCCCATAGGTAGCAAATCACCCCTCCACTTT.

The chain combines TRBV19 with TRBJ2-5; 7 nucleotides line up with TRBD1. Germline loops: CDR1 LNHDA, CDR2 SQIVND (reference sequence). This CDR3 region has 16 residues. Losses at the gene ends were 7 bases for V and 5 bases for J; bases not matched to a gene: 16. This CDR3 is CASTPRPDRLTETQYF. The CDR3 DNA sequence: TGTGCCAGTACCCCCCGGCCGGACAGGCTGACGGAGACCCAGTACTTC. The full variable domain, in which reference TRBV19 and TRBJ2-5 provide the parts outside the CDR3, is DGGITQSPKYLFRKEGQNVTLSCEQNLNHDAMYWYRQDPGQGLRLIYYSQIVNDFQKGDIAEGYSVSREKKESFPLTVTSAQKNPTAFYLCASTPRPDRLTETQYFGPGTRLLVL.

V is TRBV6-2 or TRBV6-3 and J is TRBJ2-1, with 8 bases that match TRBD1. V was pared by 5 bases and J by 7 bases, with 13 bases of the junction left unmatched. The V gene's germline CDR1 is MNHEY and CDR2 SVGEGT. The CDR3 sequence is 16 residues long. The CDR3 here is CASSPRTGGSWNEQFF. The CDR3 DNA reads as TGTGCCAGCAGTCCCAGAACAGGGGGTTCGTGGAATGAGCAGTTCTTC.

V is TRBV3-1 (or the pseudogene TRBV3-2) and J is TRBJ1-2; unclear D gene. Between the trimmed V and J ends, which lost 0 bases and 7 bases, there was a span of 12 bases. This CDR3 has 14 residues. CDR1 is LGHDT, CDR2 YNNKEL, per germline (reference sequence). The CDR3 nucleotides read TGTGCCAGCAGCCAAGATCGGTCAAACGGTGGCTACACCTTC. Translation gives CASSQDRSNGGYTF.

In DNA, the CDR3 is TGTGCCAGCAGCTCCACGACCAACCAAGACAGGCGTGGCACTGAAGCTTTCTTT. Its protein is CASSSTTNQDRRGTEAFF. V and J are TRBV5-4 and TRBJ1-1; a possible D gene is TRBD1 (6 bases). Germline V CDR1 and CDR2: SGHNT, YYREEE (reference sequence). V was shortened by 3 bases and J by 4 bases, with 25 bases between the two germline ends. This CDR3 has 18 amino acids.

V gene TRBV9 combines with J gene TRBJ1-1; D call uncertain. Trimming pared 0 bases from V and 4 bases from J, leaving 10 bases between. The CDR3 covers 14 residues. Looked up from germline, CDR1 is SGDLS and CDR2 is YYNGEE. This chain's CDR3 is CASSVGNEGTEAFF. In DNA form, the CDR3 reads TGTGCCAGCAGCGTAGGGAATGAGGGCACTGAAGCTTTCTTT.

This chain joins TRBV4-1 and TRBJ1-6, with 8 bases aligning to TRBD1. Germline loops: CDR1 MGHRA, CDR2 YSYEKL. This CDR3 is built from 17 residues. The V segment lost 4 bases and the J segment 8 bases; nucleotides outside the gene matches: 13. The CDR3 DNA follows: TGCGCCAGCAGCCTTGTCAGTCAGGGGGCGTTCGATTCACCCCTCCACTTT. This gives the protein CASSLVSQGAFDSPLHF.

This clone was counted once. The CDR3 bases are TGTGCCAGTAGGGGGGACACAAACAATCAGCCCCAGCATTTT. Its translation: CASRGDTNNQPQHF. The chain employs TRBV19 and TRBJ1-5; D may be TRBD1 (6 bases). The CDR3 covers 14 residues. The ends were cut back, 6 bases at V and 3 bases at J, with 12 bases in the middle. Germline assignment: CDR1 LNHDA and CDR2 SQIVND (reference sequence).

The chain recombines TRBV4-3 with TRBJ1-6; the D is unclear. Trimming took off 0 bases at V and 8 bases at J, with 8 bases between the two ends. The CDR3 extends over 14 amino acids. The germline V gene has CDR1 LGHNA and CDR2 YSLEER. DNA of the CDR3: TGCGCCAGCAGCCAAGAAACGAGGGATTCACCCCTCCACTTT. It yields the protein CASSQETRDSPLHF.

The gene calls are TRBV6-5 and TRBJ2-5, with 9 bases that match TRBD2. The junction had 1 base not matched to a gene; V was cut back by 5 bases and J by 3 bases. This CDR3 is 13 amino acids long. CDR1 is MNHEY and CDR2 is SVGAGI in the germline V gene. The CDR3 DNA reads as TGTGCCAGCAGTCTAGCGGGGAAAGAGACCCAGTACTTC. It encodes CASSLAGKETQYF.

V usage is TRBV30 and J usage is TRBJ1-6; D is ambiguous. CDR3 length equals 16 residues. Germline CDR1 GTSNPN, CDR2 SVGIG (reference sequence). Trimming left V 3 bases short and J 5 bases short, with 17 bases between. CDR3 protein: CAWSAGGGFNNSPLHF. The CDR3 DNA sequence: TGTGCCTGGAGCGCCGGCGGCGGGTTCAATAATTCACCCCTCCACTTT.

V is TRBV27 and J is TRBJ1-6, with 9 bases that match TRBD1. V trimming: 6 bases; J trimming: 7 bases; junction bases outside the gene matches: 7. This CDR3 spans 15 amino acids. Germline values: CDR1 MNHEY, CDR2 SMNVEV (reference sequence). In nucleotides, the CDR3 is TGTGCCAGCAGATCCGACAGGGGGACAAATTCACCCCTCCACTTT. It yields the protein CASRSDRGTNSPLHF.

The chain has TRBV29-1 and TRBJ2-7; 9 bases align to TRBD1. The germline V gene has CDR1 SQVTM and CDR2 ANQGSEA. The V segment lost 6 bases and the J segment 7 bases; nucleotides outside the gene matches: 4. The CDR3 is 11 amino acids. CDR3 loop: CSVGQGWEQYF. In DNA, the CDR3 is TGCAGCGTGGGACAGGGCTGGGAGCAGTACTTC.

The CDR3, as DNA: TGTGCCAGTAGCCACTGGATAGCGGGTCATAGTGAGCAGTTCTTC. Residues: CASSHWIAGHSEQFF. This rearrangement joins TRBV19 to TRBJ2-1, with 7 bases fitting TRBD2. The CDR3 sequence is 15 residues long. V trimming: 6 bases; J trimming: 9 bases; junction bases outside the gene matches: 14. CDR1 and CDR2 from the germline V gene are LNHDA and SQIVND (reference sequence).

V is TRBV10-2 and J is TRBJ2-2; D unresolved. The V and J ends lost 4 bases and 4 bases respectively, with 4 bases between them. There are 12 residues in the CDR3. CDR1 is WSHSY, CDR2 SAAADI, per germline. The CDR3 DNA reads as TGCGCCAGCAGTGGAGGCACCGGGGAGCTGTTTTTT. This sequence encodes CASSGGTGELFF.

This chain uses TRBV5-5 with TRBJ1-2; D is ambiguous. Germline V gene data show CDR1 as SGHKS and CDR2 as YYEKEE (reference sequence). V was clipped by 4 bases and J by 5 bases, with 24 bases between them. This CDR3 has 17 amino acids. CDR3 sequence: CASSATWRLGSRYGYTF. Here the CDR3 DNA reads TGTGCCAGCAGCGCAACCTGGCGTTTGGGTTCTAGGTATGGCTACACCTTC.

The chain carries TRBV7-8 and TRBJ2-3, with TRBD2 as a possible D gene (5 bases). The CDR3 spans 17 residues. The V end lost 5 bases, the J end lost 1 base, and 19 bases lay between the germline ends. Germline V gives CDR1 SGHVS, CDR2 FQNEAQ. The DNA for the CDR3 is TGTGCCAGCAGCCCCGGAGGCGGTCGGGGAGGCACAGATACGCAGTATTTT. Its translation is CASSPGGGRGGTDTQYF. The full variable domain, completed using reference TRBV7-8 and TRBJ2-3, is GAGVSQSPRYKVAKRGQDVALRCDPISGHVSLFWYQQALGQGPEFLTYFQNEAQLDKSGLPSDRFFAERPEGSVSTLKIQRTQQEDSAVYLCASSPGGGRGGTDTQYFGPGTRLTVL.

The V and J genes are TRBV7-2 and TRBJ1-2; maybe TRBD1 (5 bases). The germline V gene has CDR1 SGHTA and CDR2 FQGNSA. V lost 2 bases to trimming and J lost 6 bases, with 13 bases between them. The CDR3 runs to 14 residues. The CDR3, as DNA: TGTGCCAGCAGCTTAAGCTGGGGGGATGATGGCTACACCTTC. Its protein product is CASSLSWGDDGYTF.

This clone appeared a single time. The gene calls are TRBV11-2 and TRBJ1-6; no firm D call. V was clipped by 5 bases and J by 0 bases, with 11 bases between them. The CDR3 covers 16 residues. The germline gives CDR1 SGHAT, CDR2 FQNNGV. DNA of the CDR3: TGTGCCAGCAGCCCAGGAGGGAGCTCCTATAATTCACCCCTCCACTTT. Translation: CASSPGGSSYNSPLHF.

The V and J genes are TRBV10-3 and TRBJ2-7, with TRBD1 as a possible D gene (5 bases). V lost 6 bases and J lost 7, with 10 bases in between. The CDR3 consists of 11 residues. Germline values: CDR1 ENHRY, CDR2 SYGVKD. The CDR3 DNA is TGTGCCATCAGCAGGAAGGGGGAGCAGTACTTC. Translation gives CAISRKGEQYF.

The rearrangement joins TRBV11-2 to TRBJ2-1; D unclear. Germline V gene sequence: CDR1 SGHAT, CDR2 FQNNGV. Trimming left V 4 bases short and J 1 base short, with 11 bases between. CDR3 size: 15 residues. As DNA, the CDR3 is TGTGCCAGCAGCTCTACCCCCCAATCCTACAATGAGCAGTTCTTC. Amino acid sequence: CASSSTPQSYNEQFF.

This clone was counted a single time. This chain connects TRBV30 to TRBJ2-3, with D unresolved. The germline V gene encodes CDR1 GTSNPN and CDR2 SVGIG (reference sequence). The CDR3 covers 12 residues. Trimming shortened V by 1 base and J by 6 bases, and 8 bases separated the two germline ends. Here the CDR3 reads CAWSAPVDTQYF. The CDR3, as DNA: TGTGCCTGGAGTGCCCCCGTTGATACGCAGTATTTT.

The V call is TRBV5-1, the J call TRBJ2-5; D might be TRBD1 (6 bases). V was pared by 0 bases and J by 7 bases, with 7 bases between. Looked up from germline, CDR1 is SGHRS and CDR2 is YFSETQ. The CDR3 is 12 residues long. This CDR3 is CASSLDRVTQYF. The DNA of the CDR3 is TGCGCCAGCAGCTTGGACAGGGTGACCCAGTACTTC.

This chain uses TRBV5-1 with TRBJ2-7; 7 nucleotides agree with TRBD2. Germline assignment: CDR1 SGHRS and CDR2 YFSETQ. Trimming at V came to 4 bases and at J to 2 bases, leaving 9 bases not matched to a gene. The CDR3 has 15 amino acids. CDR3 sequence: CASSGRAGEAYEQYF. The CDR3 coding sequence is TGCGCCAGCAGCGGAAGGGCGGGAGAAGCCTACGAGCAGTACTTC.

The chain has TRBV7-9 and TRBJ1-5; 12 bases align to TRBD1. V was pared by 3 bases and J by 12 bases, with 3 bases of the junction left unmatched. The length of the CDR3 is 13 residues. Looked up from germline, CDR1 is SEHNR and CDR2 is FQNEAQ (reference sequence). CDR3 DNA: TGTGCCAGCAGCTTCGGGACAGGGGGCGACCAGCATTTT. It translates to CASSFGTGGDQHF.

This rearrangement joins TRBV24-1 to TRBJ1-5; D may be TRBD1 (5 bases). Looked up from germline, CDR1 is KGHDR and CDR2 is SFDVKD. V lost 1 base and J 5 bases, leaving 17 bases between the germline ends. There are 17 residues in the CDR3. CDR3 residues: CATSDFQGWAMDQPQHF. CDR3 coding DNA: TGTGCCACCAGTGATTTTCAGGGTTGGGCAATGGATCAGCCCCAGCATTTT.

The chain recombines TRBV11-2 with TRBJ1-2; D might be TRBD1 (6 bases). Germline CDR1 SGHAT, CDR2 FQNNGV. The CDR3 runs to 15 residues. V was clipped by 5 bases and J by 5 bases, with 18 bases between them. This chain's CDR3 is CASSPSAGGAYGYTF. CDR3 in DNA: TGTGCCAGCAGCCCCTCCGCGGGGGGCGCATATGGCTACACCTTC.